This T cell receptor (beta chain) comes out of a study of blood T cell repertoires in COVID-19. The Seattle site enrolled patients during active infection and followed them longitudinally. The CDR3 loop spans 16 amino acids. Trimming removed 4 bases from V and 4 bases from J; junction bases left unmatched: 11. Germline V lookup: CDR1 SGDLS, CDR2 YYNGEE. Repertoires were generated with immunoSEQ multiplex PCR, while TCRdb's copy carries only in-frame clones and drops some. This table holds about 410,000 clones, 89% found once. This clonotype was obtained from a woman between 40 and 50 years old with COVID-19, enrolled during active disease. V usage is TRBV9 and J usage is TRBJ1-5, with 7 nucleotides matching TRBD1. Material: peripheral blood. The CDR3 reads CASSTTSGTENQPQHF. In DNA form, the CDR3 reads TGTGCCAGCAGCACCACATCCGGGACAGAAAATCAGCCCCAGCATTTT.